This T cell receptor (beta chain) is from a study of T cells in Graves' hyperthyroidism and ophthalmopathy. Study as a whole: Peripheral blood specimens were obtained at initial diagnosis, prior to any treatment. Study results and limitations: Onset of ophthalmopathy came a median roughly 6 months after the model predicted it.

Turning to this clonotype: Its antigen is as yet unknown.

What was amplified from RNA transcripts were TCR beta CDR3 regions. The HTBI primer set served for first-round RT-PCR of the TCR CDR3. TCRdb called the multiplex PCR reads again in MiXCR, with one record for every CDR3 protein. In the table there are more than 300,000 distinct CDR3 sequences, about 18% of which are singletons. V shed 3 bases and J shed 5 bases, with 13 bases lying between them. Germline V gene sequence: CDR1 SEHNR, CDR2 FQNEAQ (reference sequence). The CDR3 runs to 15 residues. This TCR was recovered from a woman younger than 45 with Graves' hyperthyroidism that later progressed to Graves' ophthalmopathy. The sample was blood. The rearrangement links TRBV7-9 to TRBJ2-2; D is unresolved. In DNA, the CDR3 is TGTGCCAGCAGCTTCTCCCCATGGGGTACCGGGGAGCTGTTTTTT. Protein product: CASSFSPWGTGELFF.